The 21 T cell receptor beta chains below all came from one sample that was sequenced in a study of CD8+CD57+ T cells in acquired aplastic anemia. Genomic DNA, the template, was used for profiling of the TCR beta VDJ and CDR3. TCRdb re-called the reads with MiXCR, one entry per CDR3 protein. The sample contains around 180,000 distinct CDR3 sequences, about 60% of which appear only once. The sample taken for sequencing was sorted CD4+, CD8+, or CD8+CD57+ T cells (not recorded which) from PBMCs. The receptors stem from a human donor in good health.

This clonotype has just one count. CDR3 in DNA: TGTGCCAGCAGTTTAGATCAGGGATGGAACACTGAAGCTTTCTTT. Its protein is CASSLDQGWNTEAFF. The rearrangement uses TRBV12-3 or TRBV12-4 and TRBJ1-1, with D possibly being TRBD1 (5 bases). Trimming pared 1 base from V and 1 base from J, leaving 10 bases between. This CDR3 comprises 15 residues.

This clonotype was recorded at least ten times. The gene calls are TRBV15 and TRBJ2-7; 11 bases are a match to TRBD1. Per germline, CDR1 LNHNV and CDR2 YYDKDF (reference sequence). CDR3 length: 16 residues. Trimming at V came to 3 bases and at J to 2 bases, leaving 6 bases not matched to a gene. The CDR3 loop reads CATSRDRGRSTYEQYF. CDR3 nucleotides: TGTGCCACCAGCAGGGACAGGGGGCGATCAACCTACGAGCAGTACTTC.

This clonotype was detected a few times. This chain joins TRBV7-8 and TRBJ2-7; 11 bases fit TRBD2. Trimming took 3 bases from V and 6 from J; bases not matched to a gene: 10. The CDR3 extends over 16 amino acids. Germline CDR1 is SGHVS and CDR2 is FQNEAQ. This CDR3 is CASSFGTSGLPGEQYF. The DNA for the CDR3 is TGTGCCAGCAGCTTTGGGACTAGCGGCCTCCCGGGCGAGCAGTACTTC.

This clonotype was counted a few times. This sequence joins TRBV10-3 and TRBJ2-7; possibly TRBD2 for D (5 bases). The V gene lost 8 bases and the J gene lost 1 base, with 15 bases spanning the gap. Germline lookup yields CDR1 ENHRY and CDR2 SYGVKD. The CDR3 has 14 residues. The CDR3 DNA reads TGTGCCATCTCCAGAGCGGCATCTTCCTACGAGCAGTACTTC. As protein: CAISRAASSYEQYF.

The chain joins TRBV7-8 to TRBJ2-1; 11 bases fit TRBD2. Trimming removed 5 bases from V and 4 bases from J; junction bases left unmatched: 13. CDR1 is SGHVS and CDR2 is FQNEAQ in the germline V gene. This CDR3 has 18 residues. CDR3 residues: CASSVGGLAGGLYNEQFF. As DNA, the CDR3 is TGTGCCAGCAGCGTAGGAGGGTTAGCGGGGGGGCTATACAATGAGCAGTTCTTC. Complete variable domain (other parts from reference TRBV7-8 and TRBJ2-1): GAGVSQSPRYKVAKRGQDVALRCDPISGHVSLFWYQQALGQGPEFLTYFQNEAQLDKSGLPSDRFFAERPEGSVSTLKIQRTQQEDSAVYLCASSVGGLAGGLYNEQFFGPGTRLTVL.

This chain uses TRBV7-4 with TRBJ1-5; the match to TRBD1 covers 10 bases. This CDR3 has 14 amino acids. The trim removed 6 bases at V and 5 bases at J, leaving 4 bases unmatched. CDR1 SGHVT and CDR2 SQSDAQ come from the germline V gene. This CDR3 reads CASSPTGGYQPQHF. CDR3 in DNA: TGTGCCAGCAGTCCGACAGGGGGCTATCAGCCCCAGCATTTT.

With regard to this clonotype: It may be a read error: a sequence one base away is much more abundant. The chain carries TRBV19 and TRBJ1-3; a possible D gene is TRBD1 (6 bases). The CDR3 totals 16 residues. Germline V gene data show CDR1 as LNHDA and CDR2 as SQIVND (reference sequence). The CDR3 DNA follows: TGTGCCAGTACCGGACGGACAGTCAGCTCTGGAAACATCATATATTTT. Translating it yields CASTGRTVSSGNIIYF.

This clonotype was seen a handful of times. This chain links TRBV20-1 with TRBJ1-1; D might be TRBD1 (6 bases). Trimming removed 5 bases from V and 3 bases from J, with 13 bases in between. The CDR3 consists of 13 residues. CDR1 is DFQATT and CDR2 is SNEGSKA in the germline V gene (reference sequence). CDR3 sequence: CSALGGGDTEAFF. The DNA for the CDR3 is TGCAGTGCTCTAGGGGGAGGGGACACTGAAGCTTTCTTT.

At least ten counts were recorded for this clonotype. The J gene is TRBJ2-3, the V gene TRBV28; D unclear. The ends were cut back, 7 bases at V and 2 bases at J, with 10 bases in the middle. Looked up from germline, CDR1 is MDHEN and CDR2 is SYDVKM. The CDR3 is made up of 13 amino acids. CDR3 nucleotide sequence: TGTGCCAGCATGCTGTTGTACACAGATACGCAGTATTTT. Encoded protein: CASMLLYTDTQYF.

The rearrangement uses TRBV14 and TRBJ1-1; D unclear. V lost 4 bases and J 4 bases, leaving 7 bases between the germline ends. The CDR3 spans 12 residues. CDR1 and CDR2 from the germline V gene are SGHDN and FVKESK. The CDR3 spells CASSPPGTEAFF. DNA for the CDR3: TGTGCCAGCAGCCCACCCGGCACTGAAGCTTTCTTT. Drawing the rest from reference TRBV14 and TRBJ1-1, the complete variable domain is EAGVTQFPSHSVIEKGQTVTLRCDPISGHDNLYWYRRVMGKEIKFLLHFVKESKQDESGMPNNRFLAERTGGTYSTLKVQPAELEDSGVYFCASSPPGTEAFFGQGTRLTVV.

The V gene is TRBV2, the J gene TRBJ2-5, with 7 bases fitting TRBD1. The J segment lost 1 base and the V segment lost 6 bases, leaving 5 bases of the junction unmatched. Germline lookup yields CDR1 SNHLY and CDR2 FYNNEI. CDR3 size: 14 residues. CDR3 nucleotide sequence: TGTGCCAGCAGGAGGGGGCAGGCCCAAGAGACCCAGTACTTC. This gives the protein CASRRGQAQETQYF.

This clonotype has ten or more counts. CDR3 nucleotides: TGTGCCAGCAGTGAAGGACTAGCGGGAGGGATTCATGAGCAGTTCTTC. It codes for CASSEGLAGGIHEQFF. This rearrangement joins TRBV6-1 to TRBJ2-1; 14 bases fit TRBD2. CDR3 length equals 16 residues. After removal of 1 base from V and 8 bases from J, the junction contained 4 bases not matched to a gene. Germline V gene data show CDR1 as MNHNS and CDR2 as SASEGT.

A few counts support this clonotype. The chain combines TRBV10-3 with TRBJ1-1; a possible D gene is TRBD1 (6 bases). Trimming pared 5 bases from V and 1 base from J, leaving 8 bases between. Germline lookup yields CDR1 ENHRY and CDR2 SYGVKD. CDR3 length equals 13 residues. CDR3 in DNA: TGTGCCATCAGTCCGACAGGGAACACTGAAGCTTTCTTT. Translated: CAISPTGNTEAFF.

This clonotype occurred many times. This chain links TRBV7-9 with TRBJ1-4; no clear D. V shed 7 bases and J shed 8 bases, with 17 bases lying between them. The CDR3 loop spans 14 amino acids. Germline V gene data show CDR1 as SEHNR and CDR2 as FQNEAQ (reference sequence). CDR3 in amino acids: CASISAGHGEKLFF. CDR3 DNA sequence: TGTGCCAGCATTTCTGCCGGCCACGGGGAAAAACTGTTTTTT.

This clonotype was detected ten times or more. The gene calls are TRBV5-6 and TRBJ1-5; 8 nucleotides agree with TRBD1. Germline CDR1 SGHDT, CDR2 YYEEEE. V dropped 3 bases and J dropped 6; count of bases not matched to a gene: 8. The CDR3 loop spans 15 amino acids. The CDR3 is CASSSNTGGRQPQHF. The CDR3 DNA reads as TGTGCCAGCAGCTCTAATACAGGGGGGCGTCAGCCCCAGCATTTT.

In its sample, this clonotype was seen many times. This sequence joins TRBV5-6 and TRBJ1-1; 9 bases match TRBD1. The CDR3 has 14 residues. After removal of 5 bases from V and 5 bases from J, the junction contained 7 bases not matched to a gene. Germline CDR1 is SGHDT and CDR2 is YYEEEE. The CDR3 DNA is TGTGCCAGCAGTAGTCCGGGACAGGGAACTGAAGCTTTCTTT. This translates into CASSSPGQGTEAFF.

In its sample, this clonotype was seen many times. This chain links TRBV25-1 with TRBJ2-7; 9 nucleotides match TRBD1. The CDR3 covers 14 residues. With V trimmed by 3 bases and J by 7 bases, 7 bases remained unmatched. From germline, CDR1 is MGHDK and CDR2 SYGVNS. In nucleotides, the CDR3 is TGTGCCAGCAGTGATTGGACAGGGGTTGAAGAGCAGTACTTC. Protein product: CASSDWTGVEEQYF.

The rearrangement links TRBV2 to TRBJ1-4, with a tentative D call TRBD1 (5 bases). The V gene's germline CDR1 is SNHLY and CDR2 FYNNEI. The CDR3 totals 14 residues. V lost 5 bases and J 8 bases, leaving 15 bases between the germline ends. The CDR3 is CASSTGTEWEKLFF. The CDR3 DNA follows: TGTGCCAGCAGTACCGGGACCGAGTGGGAAAAACTGTTTTTT.

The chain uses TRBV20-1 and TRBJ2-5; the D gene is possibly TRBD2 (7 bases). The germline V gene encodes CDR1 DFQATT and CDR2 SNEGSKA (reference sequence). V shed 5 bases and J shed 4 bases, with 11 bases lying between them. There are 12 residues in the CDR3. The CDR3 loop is CSAPRGAETQYF. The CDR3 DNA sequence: TGCAGTGCTCCTCGGGGGGCAGAGACCCAGTACTTC.

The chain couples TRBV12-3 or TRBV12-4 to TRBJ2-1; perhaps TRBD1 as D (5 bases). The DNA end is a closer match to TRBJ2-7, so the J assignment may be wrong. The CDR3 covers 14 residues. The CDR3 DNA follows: TGTGCCAGCAGTTTAGCCAGGGCAGCCTACGAGCAGTACTTC. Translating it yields CASSLARAAYEQYF.

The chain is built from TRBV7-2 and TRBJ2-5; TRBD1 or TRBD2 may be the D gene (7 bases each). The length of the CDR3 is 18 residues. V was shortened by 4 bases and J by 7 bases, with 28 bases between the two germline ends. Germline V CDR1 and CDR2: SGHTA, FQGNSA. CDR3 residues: CASSWEGTAKRGGGTQYF. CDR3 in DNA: TGTGCCAGCAGCTGGGAAGGGACAGCCAAGAGGGGGGGTGGGACCCAGTACTTC.